These 3 T cell receptor beta chains came from one sample sequenced in a study of CD8+ T cells in alopecia areata. Isolated RNA was reverse transcribed into cDNA used as the sequencing template. Produced via immunoSEQ multiplex PCR; TCRdb's table is partial and in-frame only. The sample yields 200,000 to 250,000 clones, around two thirds seen once. The starting material was CD4+ T cells sorted from blood, obtained at week 0. The receptors come from a human donor with alopecia areata.

This clone was counted a few times. The chain uses TRBV10-2 and TRBJ2-4; the D gene is possibly TRBD2 (5 bases). The germline V gene has CDR1 WSHSY and CDR2 SAAADI. This CDR3 is built from 13 residues. Trimming took 4 bases from V and 9 from J, leaving 13 bases between them. The CDR3 region has the DNA TGCGCCAGCAGTGTCGGAAGCCGGGGCATTCAGTACTTC. It encodes CASSVGSRGIQYF.

The CDR3 DNA reads TGTGCCAGCAGTGAGATTCTTCAGGGGCAATCACCCCTCCACTTT. The encoded protein is CASSEILQGQSPLHF. The chain uses TRBV2 and TRBJ1-6, with D perhaps matching TRBD1 (6 bases). CDR1 is SNHLY, CDR2 FYNNEI, per germline. This CDR3 contains 15 residues. The V end was cut by 3 bases, the J end by 10 bases, with 16 bases between.

The chain recombines TRBV4-3 with TRBJ2-5; D call uncertain. CDR3 length: 15 amino acids. The V gene's germline CDR1 is LGHNA and CDR2 YSLEER. V was shortened by 0 bases and J by 3 bases, with 11 bases between the two germline ends. CDR3 sequence reads: CASSQEFADEETQYF. In nucleotides, the CDR3 is TGCGCCAGCAGCCAAGAGTTCGCAGACGAAGAGACCCAGTACTTC.